This record concerns one TCR beta chain sequence. Its antigen is currently unknown. The data stem from a study of cytomegalovirus exposure and HLA in healthy donors. For the study at large: Inside one of the first data releases sat around 85 million unique TCRs taken from HLA-typed donors. Study conclusions and caveats: CMV serostatus was the only recorded immune exposure for donors.

13 Jbeta primers and 60 Vbeta primers were used for the PCR. Generated by immunoSEQ multiplex PCR, the TCRdb table keeps only in-frame clones and is missing some. This sample has roughly 150,000 clones, with roughly two thirds found just once. Germline-derived CDR1 and CDR2 are GTSNPN and SVGIG (reference sequence). The V end lost 0 bases, the J end lost 4 bases, and 4 bases lay between the germline ends. This CDR3 comprises 12 residues. This receptor was obtained from a woman aged 18-29 years in good health and CMV-seropositive. The sequenced sample was PBMCs. This chain links TRBV30 with TRBJ1-3; unclear D gene. This CDR3 reads CAWSVEGNTIYF. Here the CDR3 DNA reads TGTGCCTGGAGTGTAGAGGGAAACACCATATATTTT.